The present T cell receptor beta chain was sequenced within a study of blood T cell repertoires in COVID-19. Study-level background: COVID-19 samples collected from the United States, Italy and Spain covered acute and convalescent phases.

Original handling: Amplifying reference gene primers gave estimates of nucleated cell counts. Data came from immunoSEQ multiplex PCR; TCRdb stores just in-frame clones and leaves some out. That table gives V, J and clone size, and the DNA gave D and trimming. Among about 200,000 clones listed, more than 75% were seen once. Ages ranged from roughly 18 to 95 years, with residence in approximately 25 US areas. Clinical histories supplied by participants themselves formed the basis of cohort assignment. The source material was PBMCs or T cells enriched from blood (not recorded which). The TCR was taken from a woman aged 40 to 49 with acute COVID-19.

The CDR3 loop reads CASRPRQVFTEAFF. The DNA of the CDR3 is TGTGCCAGCAGACCCCGACAGGTGTTCACTGAAGCTTTCTTT. The chain couples TRBV28 to TRBJ1-1; perhaps TRBD1 as D (6 bases). V dropped 6 bases and J dropped 4 bases, with 15 bases sitting between them. The CDR3 spans 14 residues. Germline-derived CDR1 and CDR2 are MDHEN and SYDVKM.